A selection of T cell receptor beta chains follows, all from one sample in a study of human T cells and chemical hapten exposure. TCRdb re-analysed the RACE reads in MiXCR, keeping a single row per CDR3 protein. The data contain 300,000 to 450,000 distinct CDR3 sequences, roughly 5.3% of them singletons. Sequencing used whole blood, obtained in connection with sensitization to the hapten diphenylcyclopropenone (DPC). The receptors were gathered from a woman aged 50 to 60 with alopecia areata. Some clones in this sample may be carry-over from other donors' samples. Each CDR3 is given with its conserved first and last residue. The order of the fields is D gene, V gene, J gene, clone size, CDR3 protein, CDR3 DNA. The D gene is left open where the match is weak. Size tells how often a clone was seen (once, few, many) or the class of an expanded clone, and some rows leave it out.

D: .; V: TRBV3-1; J: TRBJ1-1; size: .; CDR3: CASATGNTEAFF; DNA: TGTGCCAGCGCGACGGGAAACACTGAAGCTTTCTTT
D: .; V: TRBV6-1; J: TRBJ1-5; size: many; CDR3: CASSVRGDQPQHF; DNA: TGTGCCAGCAGTGTACGGGGGGATCAGCCCCAGCATTTT
D: .; V: TRBV6-1; J: TRBJ1-5; size: few; CDR3: CASSGVGWPQHF; DNA: TGTGCCAGCAGTGGGGTAGGGTGGCCCCAGCATTTT
D: .; V: TRBV7-6; J: TRBJ2-1; size: many; CDR3: CASSLYGRTELDEQFF; DNA: TGTGCCAGCAGCCTATACGGTAGGACCGAACTGGATGAGCAGTTCTTC
D: TRBD1; V: TRBV29-1; J: TRBJ2-3; size: many; CDR3: CSAQGAAADTQYF; DNA: TGCAGCGCCCAGGGGGCGGCGGCAGATACGCAGTATTTT
D: .; V: TRBV11-2; J: TRBJ2-5; size: many; CDR3: CASSLGPGAETQYF; DNA: TGTGCCAGCAGCTTAGGCCCAGGGGCAGAGACCCAGTACTTC
D: TRBD1; V: TRBV12-3/TRBV12-4; J: TRBJ1-6; size: .; CDR3: CASSLRAGGTSPLHF; DNA: TGTGCCAGCAGTTTGAGGGCAGGGGGCACTTCACCCCTCCACTTT
D: .; V: TRBV27; J: TRBJ2-3; size: few; CDR3: CASRRGGWADTQYF; DNA: TGTGCCAGCAGAAGGGGGGGGTGGGCAGATACGCAGTATTTT
D: .; V: TRBV20-1; J: TRBJ2-3; size: many; CDR3: CSARDWADTQYF; DNA: TGCAGTGCTAGAGATTGGGCAGATACGCAGTATTTT
D: TRBD1; V: TRBV27; J: TRBJ1-6; size: few; CDR3: CASSPRQGAMNSPLHF; DNA: TGTGCCAGCAGTCCTCGACAGGGGGCGATGAATTCACCCCTCCACTTT
D: TRBD2; V: TRBV9; J: TRBJ2-3; size: many; CDR3: CASTLAGVGDTQYF; DNA: TGTGCCAGCACGCTAGCGGGAGTAGGAGATACGCAGTATTTT
D: TRBD2; V: TRBV6-1; J: TRBJ2-1; size: few; CDR3: CASRILAGGNNEQFF; DNA: TGTGCCAGCAGAATACTAGCGGGGGGAAACAATGAGCAGTTCTTC
D: .; V: TRBV10-3; J: TRBJ1-4; size: few; CDR3: CAISVGDEKLFF; DNA: TGTGCCATCAGTGTGGGGGACGAAAAACTGTTTTTT
D: .; V: TRBV27; J: TRBJ1-6; size: few; CDR3: CANPKVGRTPLHF; DNA: TGTGCCAACCCGAAAGTTGGGAGGACACCCCTCCACTTT
D: TRBD2; V: TRBV9; J: TRBJ2-1; size: .; CDR3: CASSRGGVEQFF; DNA: TGTGCCAGCAGCAGGGGAGGGGTGGAGCAGTTCTTC
D: .; V: TRBV2; J: TRBJ1-1; size: .; CDR3: CASSVTGPTEAFF; DNA: TGTGCCAGCAGTGTTACAGGTCCCACTGAAGCTTTCTTT
D: TRBD2; V: TRBV7-2; J: TRBJ2-3; size: .; CDR3: CASSLRRGGQSTQYF; DNA: TGTGCCAGCAGCTTAAGGCGGGGGGGCCAGAGTACGCAGTATTTT
D: .; V: TRBV10-3; J: TRBJ2-4; size: many; CDR3: CAIKDGLNIQYF; DNA: TGTGCCATCAAGGACGGGTTGAACATTCAGTACTTC
D: TRBD2; V: TRBV12-3/TRBV12-4; J: TRBJ2-3; size: many; CDR3: CASSPEREKGDTQYF; DNA: TGTGCCAGCAGTCCGGAGCGGGAGAAGGGCGATACGCAGTATTTT
D: .; V: TRBV6-1; J: TRBJ2-3; size: many; CDR3: CASSEERAGRRPDTQYF; DNA: TGTGCCAGCAGTGAAGAACGTGCAGGCCGGAGACCAGATACGCAGTATTTT
D: TRBD1; V: TRBV7-2; J: TRBJ2-7; size: .; CDR3: CASSTGTALSYEQYF; DNA: TGTGCCAGCAGCACCGGGACAGCGCTCTCCTACGAGCAGTACTTC
D: .; V: TRBV6-2/TRBV6-3; J: TRBJ2-2; size: few; CDR3: CASRIEAGSPEWTGELFF; DNA: TGTGCCAGTCGAATAGAGGCGGGGTCCCCCGAATGGACCGGGGAGCTGTTTTTT
D: .; V: TRBV6-1; J: TRBJ2-3; size: many; CDR3: CASSEDPVGPDTQYF; DNA: TGTGCCAGCAGTGAAGACCCCGTGGGCCCAGATACGCAGTATTTT
D: .; V: TRBV4-1; J: TRBJ2-5; size: .; CDR3: CASSQFTRDPGRETQYF; DNA: TGCGCCAGCAGCCAATTCACCCGGGACCCAGGGCGAGAGACCCAGTACTTC
D: .; V: TRBV11-2; J: TRBJ1-5; size: many; CDR3: CASSFKSNNQPQHF; DNA: TGTGCCAGCAGCTTCAAGTCTAACAATCAGCCCCAGCATTTT
D: TRBD2; V: TRBV27; J: TRBJ2-7; size: few; CDR3: CASSLRTPSLAGVSSYEQYF; DNA: TGTGCCAGCAGTTTACGTACCCCTTCACTAGCGGGAGTTAGCTCCTACGAGCAGTACTTC
D: TRBD2; V: TRBV7-2; J: TRBJ2-3; size: many; CDR3: CASGRAKDTQYF; DNA: TGTGCCAGCGGGAGGGCCAAGGATACGCAGTATTTT
D: .; V: TRBV29-1; J: TRBJ2-3; size: few; CDR3: CSVMSGTDTQYF; DNA: TGCAGCGTTATGAGCGGCACAGATACGCAGTATTTT
D: .; V: TRBV6-2/TRBV6-3; J: TRBJ2-7; size: many; CDR3: CASSLLLYEQYF; DNA: TGTGCCAGCAGTCTCCTCCTCTACGAGCAGTACTTC
D: .; V: TRBV15; J: TRBJ1-1; size: .; CDR3: CATSRDLGLNTEAFF; DNA: TGTGCCACCAGCAGAGATCTCGGACTGAACACTGAAGCTTTCTTT
D: TRBD2; V: TRBV4-2; J: TRBJ2-3; size: few; CDR3: CASSQGTSGRPTDTQYF; DNA: TGTGCCAGCAGCCAGGGGACTAGCGGGAGGCCCACAGATACGCAGTATTTT
D: .; V: TRBV18; J: TRBJ1-6; size: few; CDR3: CASQQGVNSPLHF; DNA: TGTGCCAGTCAACAGGGAGTTAATTCACCCCTCCACTTT
D: TRBD1; V: TRBV30; J: TRBJ1-3; size: few; CDR3: CAWTGGVDSGNTIYF; DNA: TGTGCCTGGACAGGGGGTGTAGACTCTGGAAACACCATATATTTT
D: TRBD2; V: TRBV13; J: TRBJ2-3; size: many; CDR3: CASSLLIAGYTDTQYF; DNA: TGTGCCAGCAGCCTCTTAATAGCGGGTTACACAGATACGCAGTATTTT
D: .; V: TRBV6-5; J: TRBJ2-3; size: .; CDR3: CASSNPADTQYF; DNA: TGTGCCAGCAGCAACCCGGCAGATACGCAGTATTTT
D: .; V: TRBV28; J: TRBJ1-1; size: .; CDR3: CASSLRMTEAFF; DNA: TGTGCCAGCAGTTTACGTATGACTGAAGCTTTCTTT
D: .; V: TRBV20-1; J: TRBJ1-6; size: few; CDR3: CSARDLGGSSYNSPLHF; DNA: TGCAGTGCTAGAGATCTTGGCGGGAGCTCCTATAATTCACCCCTCCACTTT
D: .; V: TRBV20-1; J: TRBJ1-2; size: .; CDR3: CSAGRTVMYGYTF; DNA: TGCAGTGCTGGACGGACAGTTATGTATGGCTACACCTTC
D: .; V: TRBV12-3/TRBV12-4; J: TRBJ2-2; size: few; CDR3: CASSLEGWAGELFF; DNA: TGTGCCAGCAGTTTAGAGGGCTGGGCCGGGGAGCTGTTTTTT
D: .; V: TRBV6-2/TRBV6-3; J: TRBJ1-2; size: many; CDR3: CASTLPRQRSNYGYTF; DNA: TGTGCCAGCACCCTACCCCGACAGCGATCTAACTATGGCTACACCTTC
D: .; V: TRBV29-1; J: TRBJ2-7; size: few; CDR3: CSVVQGGYEQYF; DNA: TGCAGCGTTGTCCAGGGGGGGTACGAGCAGTACTTC
D: TRBD1; V: TRBV10-3; J: TRBJ2-2; size: few; CDR3: CAAGQGSTGELFF; DNA: TGTGCCGCCGGACAGGGTAGCACCGGGGAGCTGTTTTTT
D: TRBD2; V: TRBV15; J: TRBJ2-7; size: many; CDR3: CATSRDRLAGEQYF; DNA: TGTGCCACCAGCAGAGATAGACTAGCAGGGGAGCAGTACTTC
D: .; V: TRBV5-4; J: TRBJ1-1; size: few; CDR3: CASSPEWAATEAFF; DNA: TGTGCCAGCAGCCCCGAGTGGGCAGCCACTGAAGCTTTCTTT
D: .; V: TRBV6-9; J: TRBJ1-5; size: many; CDR3: CASSYSNRESLQDQPQHF; DNA: TGTGCCAGCAGTTATTCGAACAGGGAGTCCCTCCAAGATCAGCCCCAGCATTTT
D: TRBD1; V: TRBV28; J: TRBJ1-2; size: few; CDR3: CASSNSGGASYGYTF; DNA: TGTGCCAGCAGTAACTCAGGGGGCGCTAGCTATGGCTACACCTTC
D: .; V: TRBV9; J: TRBJ2-3; size: many; CDR3: CASSVEGKTDTQYF; DNA: TGTGCCAGCAGCGTAGAGGGGAAGACAGATACGCAGTATTTT
D: TRBD1; V: TRBV10-3; J: TRBJ2-7; size: .; CDR3: CAISPTGLSYEQYF; DNA: TGTGCCATCAGCCCGACAGGGTTATCCTACGAGCAGTACTTC